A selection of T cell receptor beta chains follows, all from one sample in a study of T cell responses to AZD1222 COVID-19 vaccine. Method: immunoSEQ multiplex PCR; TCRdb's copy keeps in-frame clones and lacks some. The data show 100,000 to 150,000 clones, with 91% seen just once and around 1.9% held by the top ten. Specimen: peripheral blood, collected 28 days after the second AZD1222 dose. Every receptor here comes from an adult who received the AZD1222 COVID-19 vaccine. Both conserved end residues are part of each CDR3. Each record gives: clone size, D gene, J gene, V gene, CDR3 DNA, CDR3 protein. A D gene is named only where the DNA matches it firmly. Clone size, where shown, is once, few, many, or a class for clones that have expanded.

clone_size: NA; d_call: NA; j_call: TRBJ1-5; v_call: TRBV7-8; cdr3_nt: TGTGCCAGCAGTTTTGACACAAGCAATCAGCCCCAGCATTTT; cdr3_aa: CASSFDTSNQPQHF
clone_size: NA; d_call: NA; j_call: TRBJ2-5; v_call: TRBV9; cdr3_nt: TGTGCCAGCAGCGTAGGTGGGGCCCCGGTTCGGGAGACCCAGTACTTC; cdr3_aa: CASSVGGAPVRETQYF
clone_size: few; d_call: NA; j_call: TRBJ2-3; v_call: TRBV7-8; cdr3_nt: TGTGCCAGCAGCTTCTCCGGAGGGACAGCTAGCACAGATACGCAGTATTTT; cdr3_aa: CASSFSGGTASTDTQYF
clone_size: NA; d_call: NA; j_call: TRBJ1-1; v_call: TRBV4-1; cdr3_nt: TGCGCCAGCAGCCCAAGTAAATCAGAGAACACTGAAGCTTTCTTT; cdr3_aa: CASSPSKSENTEAFF
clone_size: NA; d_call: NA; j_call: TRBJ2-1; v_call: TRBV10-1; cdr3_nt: TGCGCCAGCAGTGAGTGGTATGGAGGGGTGAATGAGCAGTTCTTC; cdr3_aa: CASSEWYGGVNEQFF
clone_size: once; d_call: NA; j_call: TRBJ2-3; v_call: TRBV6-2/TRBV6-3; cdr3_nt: TGTGCCAGCAGTTACTCCCCGCATTTTGGCACAGATACGCAGTATTTT; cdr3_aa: CASSYSPHFGTDTQYF
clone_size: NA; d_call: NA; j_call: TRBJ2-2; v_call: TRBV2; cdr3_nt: TGTGCCAGCAGTCAGGAGAACACCGGGGAGCTGTTTTTT; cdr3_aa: CASSQENTGELFF
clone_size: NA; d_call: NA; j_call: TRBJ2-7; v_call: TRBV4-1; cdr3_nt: TGCGCCAGCACCCCAAGTGGACTCTCCTACGAGCAGTACTTC; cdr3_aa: CASTPSGLSYEQYF
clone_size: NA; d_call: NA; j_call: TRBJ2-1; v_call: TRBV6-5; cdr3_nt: TGTGCCAGCAGCCAAGGACCAATGAATGAGCAGTTCTTC; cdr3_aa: CASSQGPMNEQFF
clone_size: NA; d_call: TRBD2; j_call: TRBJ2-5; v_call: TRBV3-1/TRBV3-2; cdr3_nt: TGTGCCAGCAGCCAAGGCGGGAGCCCAGAGACCCAGTACTTC; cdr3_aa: CASSQGGSPETQYF
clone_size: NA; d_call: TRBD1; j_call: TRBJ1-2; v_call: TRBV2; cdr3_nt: TGTGCCAGCAGTCGACAGGGGGCCGGCTATGGCTACACCTTC; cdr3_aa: CASSRQGAGYGYTF
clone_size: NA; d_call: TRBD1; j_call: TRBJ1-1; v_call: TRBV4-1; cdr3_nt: TGCGCCAGCAGCCATCTACTTCAGGGGGCGCGGCGAACTGAAGCTTTCTTT; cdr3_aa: CASSHLLQGARRTEAFF
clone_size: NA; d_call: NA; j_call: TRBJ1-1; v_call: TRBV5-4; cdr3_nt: TGTGCCAGCAGCCGGAACCCTCATGAAGCTTTCTTT; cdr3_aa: CASSRNPHEAFF
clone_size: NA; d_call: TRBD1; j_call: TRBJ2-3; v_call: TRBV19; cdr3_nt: TGTGCCAGTAGTCCCGACAGGGTTGGAGCAGATACGCAGTATTTT; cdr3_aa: CASSPDRVGADTQYF
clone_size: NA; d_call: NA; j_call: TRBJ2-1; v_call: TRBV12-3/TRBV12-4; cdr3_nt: TGTGCCACCACGGGAGGGGGCTATGAGCAGTTCTTC; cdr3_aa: CATTGGGYEQFF
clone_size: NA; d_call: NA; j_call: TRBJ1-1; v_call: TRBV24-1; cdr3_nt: TGTGCCACCACTCCCGGAGTAGGCACTGAAGCTTTCTTT; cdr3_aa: CATTPGVGTEAFF
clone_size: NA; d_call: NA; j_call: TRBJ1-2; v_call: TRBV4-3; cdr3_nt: TGCGCCAGCAGCCAAGTAGATGGCACTTACAGATATGGCTACACCTTC; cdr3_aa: CASSQVDGTYRYGYTF
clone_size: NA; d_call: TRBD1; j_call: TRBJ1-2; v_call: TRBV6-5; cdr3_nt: TGTGCCAGCAGTCCCCGGACAGGGGGCTATGGCTACACCTTC; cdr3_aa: CASSPRTGGYGYTF
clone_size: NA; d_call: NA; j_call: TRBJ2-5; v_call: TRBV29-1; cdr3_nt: TGCAGCGTTGCGGGGGCCCAAGAGACCCAGTACTTC; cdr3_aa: CSVAGAQETQYF
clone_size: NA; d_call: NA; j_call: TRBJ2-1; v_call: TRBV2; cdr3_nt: TGTGCCAGCACCCCGTTGGATGAGCAGTTCTTC; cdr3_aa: CASTPLDEQFF
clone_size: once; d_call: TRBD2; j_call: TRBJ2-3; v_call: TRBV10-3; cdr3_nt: TGTGCCATCAGCGCGACTAGCGGGGTTGCGGATACGCAGTATTTT; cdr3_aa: CAISATSGVADTQYF
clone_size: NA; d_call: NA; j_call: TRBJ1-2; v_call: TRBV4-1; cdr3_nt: TGCGCCAGCAGCCAAGAGTCGGGGAACTATGGCTACACCTTC; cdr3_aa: CASSQESGNYGYTF
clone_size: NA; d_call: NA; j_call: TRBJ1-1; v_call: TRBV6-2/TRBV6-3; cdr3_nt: TGTGCCAGCAGTTACCGGCAGGGAACTTCTAACACTGAAGCTTTCTTT; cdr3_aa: CASSYRQGTSNTEAFF
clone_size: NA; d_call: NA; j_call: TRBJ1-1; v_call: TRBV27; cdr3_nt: TGTGCCAGCGCCCCGTACGTGGATCGGACTGAAGCTTTCTTT; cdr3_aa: CASAPYVDRTEAFF